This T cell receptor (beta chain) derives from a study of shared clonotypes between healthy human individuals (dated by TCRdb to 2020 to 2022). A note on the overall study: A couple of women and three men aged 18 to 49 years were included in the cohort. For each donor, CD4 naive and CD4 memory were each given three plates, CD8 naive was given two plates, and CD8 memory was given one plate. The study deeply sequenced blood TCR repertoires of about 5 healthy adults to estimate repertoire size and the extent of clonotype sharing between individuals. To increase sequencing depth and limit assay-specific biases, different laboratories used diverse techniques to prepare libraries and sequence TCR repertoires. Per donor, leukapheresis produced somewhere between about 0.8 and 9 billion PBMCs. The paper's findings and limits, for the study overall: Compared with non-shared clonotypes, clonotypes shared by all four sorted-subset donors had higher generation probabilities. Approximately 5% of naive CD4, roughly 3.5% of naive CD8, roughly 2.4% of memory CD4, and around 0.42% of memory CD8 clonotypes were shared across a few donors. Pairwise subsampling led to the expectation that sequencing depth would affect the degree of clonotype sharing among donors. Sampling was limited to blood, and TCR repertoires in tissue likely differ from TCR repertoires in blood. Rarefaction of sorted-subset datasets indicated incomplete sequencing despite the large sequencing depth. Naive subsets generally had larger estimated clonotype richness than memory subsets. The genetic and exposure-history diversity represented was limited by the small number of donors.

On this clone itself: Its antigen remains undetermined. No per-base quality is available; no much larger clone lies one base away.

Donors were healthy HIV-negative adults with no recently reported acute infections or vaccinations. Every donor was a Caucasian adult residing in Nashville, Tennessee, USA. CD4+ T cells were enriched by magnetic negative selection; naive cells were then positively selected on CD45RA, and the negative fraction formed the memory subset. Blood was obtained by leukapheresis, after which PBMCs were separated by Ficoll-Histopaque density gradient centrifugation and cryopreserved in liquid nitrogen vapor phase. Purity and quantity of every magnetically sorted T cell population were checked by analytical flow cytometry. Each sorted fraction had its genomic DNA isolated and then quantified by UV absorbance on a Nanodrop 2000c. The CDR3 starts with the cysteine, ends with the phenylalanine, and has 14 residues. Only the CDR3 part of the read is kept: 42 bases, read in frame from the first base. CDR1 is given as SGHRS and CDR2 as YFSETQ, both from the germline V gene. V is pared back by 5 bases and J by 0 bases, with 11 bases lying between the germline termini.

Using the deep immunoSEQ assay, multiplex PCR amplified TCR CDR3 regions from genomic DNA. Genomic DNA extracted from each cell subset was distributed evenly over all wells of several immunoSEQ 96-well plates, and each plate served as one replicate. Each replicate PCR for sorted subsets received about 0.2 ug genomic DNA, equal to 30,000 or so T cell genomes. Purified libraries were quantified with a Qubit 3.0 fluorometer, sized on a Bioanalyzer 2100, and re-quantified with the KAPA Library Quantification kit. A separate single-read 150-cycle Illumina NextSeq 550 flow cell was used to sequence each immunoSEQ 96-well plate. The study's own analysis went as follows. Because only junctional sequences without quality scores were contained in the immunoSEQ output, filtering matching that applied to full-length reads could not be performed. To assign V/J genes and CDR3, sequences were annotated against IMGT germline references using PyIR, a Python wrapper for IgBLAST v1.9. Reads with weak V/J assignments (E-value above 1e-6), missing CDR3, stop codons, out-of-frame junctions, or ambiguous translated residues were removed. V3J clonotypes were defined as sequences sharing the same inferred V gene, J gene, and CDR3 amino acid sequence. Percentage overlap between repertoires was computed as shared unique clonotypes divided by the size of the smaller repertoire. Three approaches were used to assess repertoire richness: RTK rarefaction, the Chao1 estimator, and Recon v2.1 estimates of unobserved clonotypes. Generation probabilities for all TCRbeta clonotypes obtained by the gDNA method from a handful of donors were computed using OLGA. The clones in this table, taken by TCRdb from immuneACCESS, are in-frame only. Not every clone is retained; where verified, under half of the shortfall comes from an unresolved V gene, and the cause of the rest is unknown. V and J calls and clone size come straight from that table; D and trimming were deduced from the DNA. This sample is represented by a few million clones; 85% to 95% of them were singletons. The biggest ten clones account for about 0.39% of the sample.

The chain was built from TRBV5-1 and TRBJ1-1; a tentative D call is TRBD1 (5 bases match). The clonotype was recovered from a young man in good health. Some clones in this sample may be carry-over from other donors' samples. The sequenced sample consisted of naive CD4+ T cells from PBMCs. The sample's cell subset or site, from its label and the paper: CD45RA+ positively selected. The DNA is TGCGCCAGCAGGGACATTTTCCTGAACACTGAAGCTTTCTTT. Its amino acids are CASRDIFLNTEAFF.